This entry is about one TCR beta chain. Antigen specificity is unknown. Patients between 18 and 65 years old had hyperthyroidism, newly diagnosed and lasting under 2 months. Together with thyroid ultrasound, orbital computed tomography, serum thyroxine and TRAb, clinical symptoms were used for diagnoses. Ahead of any ophthalmopathy symptoms, the blood sample was obtained at the first diagnosis of hyperthyroidism. RNA transcripts yielded amplified TCR beta CDR3 regions. TCR CDR3 regions were first amplified by RT-PCR with HTBI primers. Each CDR3 protein gets one entry after TCRdb re-called the multiplex PCR reads with MiXCR. The table includes fewer than 650,000 distinct CDR3 sequences, around 14% detected once. This sample is drawn from a study of T cells in Graves' hyperthyroidism and ophthalmopathy. Study-wide results and limits: The majority of expanded thyroid clonotypes above 0.001 also appeared in blood.

Germline lookup yields CDR1 MNHNS and CDR2 SASEGT. This CDR3 is 18 amino acids long. V lost 5 bases, J lost 0 bases, and 14 bases stayed unmatched. Sequences were obtained from blood. This receptor was taken from a woman aged 25 to 39 with Graves' hyperthyroidism that later progressed to Graves' ophthalmopathy. This chain links TRBV6-1 with TRBJ2-3; 7 bases are shared with TRBD2. The CDR3: CASSSLSGGNQSTDTQYF. The CDR3 DNA reads TGTGCCAGCAGTTCACTATCGGGGGGTAATCAAAGCACAGATACGCAGTATTTT.